This entry lists 31 T cell receptor beta chains sequenced from one sample in a study of T-cell reconstitution after alpha-beta-depleted transplantation in children. The authors prepared the TCRbeta library with unique molecular identifiers. Each CDR3 protein gets one entry after TCRdb re-called the PCR reads with MiXCR. The sample yields fewer than 450,000 distinct CDR3 sequences, about 17% seen once. Sequencing was performed on PBMCs, mostly from graft donor cells, taken 360 days after TCRalphabeta/CD19-depleted stem cell transplant. Every receptor here comes from a male patient under 10 years old who had a stem cell transplant for acute lymphoblastic leukemia, so the T cells may come from the graft donor.

CDR3 in amino acids: CASSYGGQLGNQPQHF. The CDR3 DNA reads as TGTGCCAGCAGTTACGGAGGACAGCTAGGCAATCAGCCCCAGCATTTT. The chain couples TRBV6-5 to TRBJ1-5; possible D gene TRBD1, 6 bases. V dropped 2 bases and J dropped 2 bases, with 13 bases sitting between them. The CDR3 has 16 amino acids. Germline lookup yields CDR1 MNHEY and CDR2 SVGAGI.

Turning to this clonotype: At one end, the junction sequence differs from germline, possibly due to a read error. The chain recombines TRBV3-1 with TRBJ2-4; a possible D gene is TRBD1 (5 bases). Germline CDR1 reads LGHDT; CDR2 reads YNNKEL (reference sequence). There are 18 residues in the CDR3. Written as DNA, the CDR3 is TGTGCCAGCTGCCAAGATGGGGCGGATCGACTAGCCAAAAACATTCAGTACTTC. Encoded protein: CASCQDGADRLAKNIQYF.

This clonotype turned up a few times. This rearrangement joins TRBV28 to TRBJ2-1; D is undetermined. V was shortened by 5 bases and J by 0 bases, with 11 bases between the two germline ends. The germline V gene encodes CDR1 MDHEN and CDR2 SYDVKM. This CDR3 has 15 residues. The CDR3 nucleotides read TGTGCCAGCAGTCCGTCCCAAGTCTCCTACAATGAGCAGTTCTTC. This encodes CASSPSQVSYNEQFF.

This clonotype was recorded a few times. The chain uses TRBV5-1 and TRBJ2-5; TRBD1 agrees at 7 bases. Germline V gene data show CDR1 as SGHRS and CDR2 as YFSETQ. This CDR3 is built from 15 residues. After removal of 1 base from V and 4 bases from J, the junction contained 7 bases not matched to a gene. The CDR3 region is CASSLRQGQVETQYF. Written as DNA, the CDR3 is TGCGCCAGCAGCTTGCGGCAAGGACAGGTAGAGACCCAGTACTTC.

This clonotype was recorded a few times. The CDR3 region is CASSQGLAFYNEQFF. The CDR3 DNA reads as TGTGCCAGCAGCCAGGGACTAGCGTTCTACAATGAGCAGTTCTTC. The V gene is TRBV7-9, the J gene TRBJ2-1, with TRBD2 matching over 10 bases. The CDR3 loop spans 15 amino acids. V trimming: 5 bases; J trimming: 3 bases; junction bases outside the gene matches: 4. Germline V gene lookup returns CDR1 SEHNR and CDR2 FQNEAQ (reference sequence).

This clonotype has a count of ten or more. The chain is built from TRBV20-1 and TRBJ2-2; D might be TRBD2 (5 bases). V was pared by 1 base and J by 4 bases, with 10 bases between. Germline CDR1 reads DFQATT; CDR2 reads SNEGSKA (reference sequence). CDR3 length equals 14 residues. The chain's CDR3 is CSARGLAGTGELFF. In DNA form, the CDR3 reads TGCAGTGCTAGAGGGCTAGCCGGCACCGGGGAGCTGTTTTTT.

Note on this clonotype: A much larger clone is a single base away; this may be a read error. Without the conserved terminal phenylalanine or tryptophan, this CDR3 likely stems from a read error. V and J are TRBV5-1 and TRBJ2-7; the match to TRBD1 covers 8 bases. Per germline, CDR1 SGHRS and CDR2 YFSETQ. V was clipped by 2 bases and J by 3 bases; unmatched bases: 4. CDR3 size: 14 residues. CDR3 residues: CASSFDRGYYEQYY. As DNA, the CDR3 is TGCGCCAGCAGCTTCGACAGGGGTTACTACGAGCAGTACTAC.

The CDR3: CASSGLAVAYNEQFF. In DNA, the CDR3 is TGCGCCAGCTCGGGACTAGCGGTAGCCTACAATGAGCAGTTCTTC. The chain carries TRBV5-1 and TRBJ2-1, with 11 bases fitting TRBD2. The CDR3 is 15 amino acids. Germline CDR1 reads SGHRS; CDR2 reads YFSETQ. The junction had 5 bases not matched to a gene; V was cut back by 7 bases and J by 2 bases.

This clonotype was counted only a few times. The chain uses TRBV28 and TRBJ2-6, with D maybe TRBD1 (6 bases). The CDR3 consists of 15 residues. Trimming shortened V by 6 bases and J by 0 bases, and 9 bases separated the two germline ends. CDR1 MDHEN and CDR2 SYDVKM come from the germline V gene. CDR3 protein: CASRQGYSGANVLTF. CDR3 sequence (DNA): TGTGCCAGCAGACAGGGTTACTCTGGGGCCAACGTCCTGACTTTC.

The V gene is TRBV29-1, the J gene TRBJ2-3, with 7 bases matching TRBD2. In germline, CDR1 is SQVTM, CDR2 ANQGSEA. This CDR3 spans 14 amino acids. V trimming: 2 bases; J trimming: 6 bases; junction bases outside the gene matches: 8. The CDR3 spells CSVEYRGSQDTQYF. CDR3 coding DNA: TGCAGCGTTGAATATCGCGGGAGCCAGGATACGCAGTATTTT.

The chain couples TRBV27 to TRBJ1-2; 11 bases are a match to TRBD1. The length of the CDR3 is 14 residues. Germline CDR1 reads MNHEY; CDR2 reads SMNVEV (reference sequence). V shed 7 bases, J shed 5 bases, and the junction held 6 bases outside the gene matches. The CDR3 coding sequence is TGTGCCAGCAAACCGGGACAGGGGGTTTATGGCTACACCTTC. Its translation: CASKPGQGVYGYTF.

This clonotype has just a few counts. This CDR3 is CASSSTLSPFRDTQYF. CDR3 DNA: TGTGCCAGCAGTTCAACACTATCCCCTTTTCGGGATACGCAGTATTTT. The rearrangement links TRBV27 to TRBJ2-3; D gene uncertain. Trimming cost V 4 bases and J 6 bases, with 20 bases left between them. The CDR3 consists of 16 residues. In germline, CDR1 is MNHEY, CDR2 SMNVEV (reference sequence).

This rearrangement joins TRBV12-3 or TRBV12-4 to TRBJ2-1; the D gene is possibly TRBD2 (7 bases). Trimming took off 2 bases at V and 0 bases at J, with 29 bases between the two ends. The CDR3 loop spans 22 amino acids. The CDR3 protein is CASSLRGPHRVSGTNSYNEQFF. CDR3 nucleotide sequence: TGTGCCAGCAGTTTAAGGGGCCCTCACAGGGTGAGCGGGACTAACTCCTACAATGAGCAGTTCTTC.

The CDR3 loop is CASSQRDSLTGELFF. The CDR3 DNA reads TGCGCCAGCAGCCAACGGGACAGTTTAACCGGGGAGCTGTTTTTT. The chain carries TRBV5-1 and TRBJ2-2, with 7 bases fitting TRBD1. With V trimmed by 4 bases and J by 5 bases, 8 bases remained unmatched. There are 15 residues in the CDR3. The germline V gene encodes CDR1 SGHRS and CDR2 YFSETQ.

This clonotype was detected a few times. The CDR3 region is CASSHLDRGDYEQYF. In DNA form, the CDR3 reads TGCGCCAGCAGCCACCTCGACAGGGGCGACTACGAGCAGTACTTC. V gene TRBV4-3 combines with J gene TRBJ2-7; 8 nucleotides line up with TRBD1. V lost 3 bases, J lost 3 bases, and 7 bases stayed unmatched. The CDR3 extends over 15 amino acids. Germline CDR1 reads LGHNA; CDR2 reads YSLEER.

This clonotype came up many times. The V call is TRBV2, the J call TRBJ2-7; a possible D gene is TRBD2 (5 bases). V was trimmed by 7 bases and J by 4 bases, leaving 14 bases between them. This CDR3 comprises 13 residues. Germline-derived CDR1 and CDR2 are SNHLY and FYNNEI. This CDR3 is CASMKGGGYEQYF. For the CDR3, the DNA is TGTGCCAGCATGAAGGGCGGAGGATACGAGCAGTACTTC.

The CDR3 protein is CASTGVDYNEQFF. CDR3 sequence (DNA): TGTGCCAGCACGGGCGTGGACTACAATGAGCAGTTCTTC. This chain connects TRBV21-1 to TRBJ2-1; TRBD1, the D gene given by the table, was not confirmed from the DNA. TRBV21-1 has pseudogene status. This CDR3 spans 13 amino acids.

This clonotype was counted only a few times. The chain links TRBV11-2 to TRBJ2-5; the match to TRBD2 covers 13 bases. From germline, CDR1 is SGHAT and CDR2 FQNNGV. The CDR3 runs to 15 residues. J lost 4 bases, V lost 2 bases, and 1 base had no gene match. The CDR3 region has the DNA TGTGCCAGCAGCTTACGGACTAGCGGGAGAGAGACCCAGTACTTC. It is translated as CASSLRTSGRETQYF.

In its sample, this clonotype was seen a few times. The rearrangement uses TRBV20-1 and TRBJ2-2, with D perhaps TRBD1 (8 bases). The CDR3 has 15 amino acids. Trimming took off 5 bases at V and 5 bases at J, with 18 bases between the two ends. CDR1 is DFQATT and CDR2 is SNEGSKA in the germline V gene (reference sequence). CDR3 region: CSASPYRGGTGELFF. CDR3 sequence (DNA): TGCAGTGCTTCCCCCTACAGGGGGGGGACCGGGGAGCTGTTTTTT.

This clonotype has a handful of counts. The genes are TRBV12-3 or TRBV12-4 and TRBJ2-1; D is uncertain. V was shortened by 7 bases and J by 6 bases, with 19 bases between the two germline ends. The CDR3 is 15 residues long. Written as DNA, the CDR3 is TGTGCCAGCACCCTAGGATCCCCCGGCATCAATGAGCAGTTCTTC. Translated: CASTLGSPGINEQFF.

This clonotype has more than one count but fewer than ten. This chain links TRBV9 with TRBJ2-2, with D maybe TRBD2 (5 bases). Germline V lookup: CDR1 SGDLS, CDR2 YYNGEE. The length of the CDR3 is 18 residues. Trimming left V 0 bases short and J 8 bases short, with 23 bases between. The CDR3 loop reads CASSVDGRSGPRGGELFF. The CDR3 DNA reads TGTGCCAGCAGCGTAGACGGAAGAAGCGGCCCGAGAGGAGGGGAGCTGTTTTTT.

This clonotype has a handful of counts. The chain couples TRBV4-1 to TRBJ2-7; TRBD2 matches 8 bases. In germline, CDR1 is MGHRA, CDR2 YSYEKL. The junction had 1 base not matched to a gene; V was cut back by 0 bases and J by 3 bases. The CDR3 covers 14 residues. The CDR3 region has the DNA TGCGCCAGCAGCCAAGAAGGGACTAGCTACGAGCAGTACTTC. Encoded protein: CASSQEGTSYEQYF.

The chain couples TRBV20-1 to TRBJ1-3, with a tentative D call TRBD1 (5 bases). Germline loops: CDR1 DFQATT, CDR2 SNEGSKA (reference sequence). Trimming left V 6 bases short and J 0 bases short, with 9 bases between. The CDR3 sequence is 13 residues long. CDR3: CSAEDSSGNTIYF. For the CDR3, the DNA is TGCAGTGCCGAAGACAGCTCTGGAAACACCATATATTTT.

V is TRBV7-2 and J is TRBJ2-7; maybe TRBD2 (5 bases). The germline V gene encodes CDR1 SGHTA and CDR2 FQGNSA. The CDR3 has 12 residues. V lost 5 bases, J lost 5 bases, and 10 bases lay in between. The CDR3 DNA sequence: TGTGCCAGCAGCGGGAGAGTACACGAGCAGTACTTC. This encodes CASSGRVHEQYF.

Ten or more counts support this clonotype. The V gene is TRBV10-3, the J gene TRBJ2-7; D uncertain. From germline, CDR1 is ENHRY and CDR2 SYGVKD. The CDR3 extends over 15 amino acids. The V end was cut by 3 bases, the J end by 3 bases, with 15 bases between. The CDR3 sequence: CAISDFSRRNYEQYF. CDR3 sequence (DNA): TGTGCCATCAGTGATTTCAGTCGCAGAAACTACGAGCAGTACTTC.

The chain recombines TRBV4-1 with TRBJ2-3; the match to TRBD2 covers 7 bases. The CDR3 extends over 15 amino acids. J lost 3 bases, V lost 3 bases, and 6 bases had no gene match. CDR1 and CDR2 (germline): MGHRA, YSYEKL. CDR3 sequence: CASSQGGTWTDTQYF. In DNA form, the CDR3 reads TGCGCCAGCAGCCAGGGGGGGACTTGGACAGATACGCAGTATTTT.

The chain employs TRBV11-3 and TRBJ2-2, with D uncertain. Trimming removed 1 base from V and 8 bases from J, with 8 bases in between. The CDR3 has 13 residues. Germline V gene data show CDR1 as SGHNT and CDR2 as YENEEA. CDR3 residues: CASSLGPSGELFF. The CDR3 DNA sequence: TGTGCCAGCAGCTTAGGACCGTCGGGGGAGCTGTTTTTT. Using reference TRBV11-3 and TRBJ2-2 for the parts outside the CDR3, the full variable domain is EAGVVQSPRYKIIEKKQPVAFWCNPISGHNTLYWYLQNLGQGPELLIRYENEEAVDDSQLPKDRFSAERLKGVDSTLKIQPAELGDSAVYLCASSLGPSGELFFGEGSRLTVL.

The chain links TRBV20-1 to TRBJ2-2, with D possibly TRBD2 on 5 matching bases. V was shortened by 1 base and J by 1 base, with 7 bases between the two germline ends. The CDR3 spans 14 residues. Germline loops: CDR1 DFQATT, CDR2 SNEGSKA (reference sequence). The CDR3 protein is CSARGSENTGELFF. CDR3 sequence (DNA): TGCAGTGCTAGAGGTAGCGAGAACACCGGGGAGCTGTTTTTT.

The chain couples TRBV9 to TRBJ2-5; 9 nucleotides agree with TRBD2. Looked up from germline, CDR1 is SGDLS and CDR2 is YYNGEE. Trimming at V came to 1 base and at J to 2 bases, leaving 6 bases not matched to a gene. This CDR3 has 16 amino acids. Here the CDR3 reads CASSVYPAGGQETQYF. In DNA, the CDR3 is TGTGCCAGCAGCGTATATCCAGCGGGAGGTCAAGAGACCCAGTACTTC.

This clonotype was seen ten or more times. This chain joins TRBV12-3 or TRBV12-4 and TRBJ2-5; TRBD1 is a possible D gene (5 bases). V lost 6 bases and J 4 bases, leaving 15 bases between the germline ends. The CDR3 is 14 amino acids. This chain's CDR3 is CASSPRQILETQYF. The CDR3 DNA reads TGTGCCAGCAGCCCTCGACAGATATTAGAGACCCAGTACTTC.

In regard to this clonotype: The junction shows a germline mismatch at one end, possibly a read error. V and J are TRBV29-1 and TRBJ2-1; D is possibly TRBD2 (6 bases). This CDR3 region has 10 residues. The V gene's germline CDR1 is SQVTM and CDR2 ANQGSEA. The CDR3 region has the DNA TGCATCGTTCTTGCGGGAGAGCAGTTCTTC. It is translated as CIVLAGEQFF.